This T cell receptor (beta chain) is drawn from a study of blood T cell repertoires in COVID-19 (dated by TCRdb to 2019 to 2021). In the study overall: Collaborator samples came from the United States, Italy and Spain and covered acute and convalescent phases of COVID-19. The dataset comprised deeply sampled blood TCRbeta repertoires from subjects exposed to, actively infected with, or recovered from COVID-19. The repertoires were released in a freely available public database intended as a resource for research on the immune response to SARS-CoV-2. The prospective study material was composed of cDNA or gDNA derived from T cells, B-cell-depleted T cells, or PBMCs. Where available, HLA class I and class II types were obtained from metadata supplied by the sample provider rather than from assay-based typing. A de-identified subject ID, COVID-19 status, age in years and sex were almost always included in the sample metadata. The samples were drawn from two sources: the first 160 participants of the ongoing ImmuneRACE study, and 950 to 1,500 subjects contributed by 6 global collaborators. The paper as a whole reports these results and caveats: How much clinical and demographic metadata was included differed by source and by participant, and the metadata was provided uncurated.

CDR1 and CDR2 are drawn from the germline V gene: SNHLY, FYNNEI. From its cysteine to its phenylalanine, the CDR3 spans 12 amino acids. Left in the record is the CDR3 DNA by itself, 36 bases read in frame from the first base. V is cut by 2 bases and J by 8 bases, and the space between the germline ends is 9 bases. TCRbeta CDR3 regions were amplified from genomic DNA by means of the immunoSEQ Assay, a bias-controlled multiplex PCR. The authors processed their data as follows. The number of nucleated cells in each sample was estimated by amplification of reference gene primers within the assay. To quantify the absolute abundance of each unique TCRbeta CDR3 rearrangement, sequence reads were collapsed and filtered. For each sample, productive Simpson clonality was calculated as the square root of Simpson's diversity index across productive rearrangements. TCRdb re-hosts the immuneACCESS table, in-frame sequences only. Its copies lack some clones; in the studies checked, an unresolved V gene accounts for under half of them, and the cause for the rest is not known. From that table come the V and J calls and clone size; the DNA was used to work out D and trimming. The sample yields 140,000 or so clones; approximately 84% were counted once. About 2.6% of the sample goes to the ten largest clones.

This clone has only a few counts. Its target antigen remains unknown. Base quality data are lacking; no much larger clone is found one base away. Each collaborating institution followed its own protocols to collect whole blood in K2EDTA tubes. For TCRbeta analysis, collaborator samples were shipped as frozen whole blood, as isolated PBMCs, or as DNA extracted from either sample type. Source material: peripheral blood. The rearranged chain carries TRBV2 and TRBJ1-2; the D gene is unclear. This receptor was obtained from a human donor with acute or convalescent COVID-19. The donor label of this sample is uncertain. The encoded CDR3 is CASSENDEGYTF. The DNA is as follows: TGTGCCAGCAGTGAAAATGATGAGGGCTACACCTTC.